One sample yielded the 25 T cell receptor beta chains listed below, sequenced in a study of identical twins. TCRdb processed the 5' RACE reads anew with MiXCR; each CDR3 protein has one entry. The sample has approximately 620,000 distinct CDR3 sequences, 8.6% seen once. These data were also filed under a second study, of yellow fever vaccine responses in identical twins.

Sequenced sample: PBMCs. The source is a woman aged 18-35 years in good health.

The V gene is TRBV6-1, the J gene TRBJ1-2; 9 nucleotides line up with TRBD1. The germline gives CDR1 MNHNS, CDR2 SASEGT. The junction had 3 bases not matched to a gene; V was cut back by 6 bases and J by 4 bases. The CDR3 consists of 13 residues. The CDR3 loop reads CASSGQGLYGYTF. CDR3 coding DNA: TGTGCCAGCAGCGGACAGGGGCTCTATGGCTACACCTTC.

This clonotype appeared many times. This chain joins TRBV27 and TRBJ1-6, with 7 bases matching TRBD1. In germline, CDR1 is MNHEY, CDR2 SMNVEV (reference sequence). This CDR3 region has 16 residues. V shed 6 bases, J shed 5 bases, and the junction held 10 bases outside the gene matches. CDR3: CASRTIRDRNNSPLHF. CDR3 in DNA: TGTGCCAGCAGGACCATCCGGGACAGAAATAATTCACCCCTCCACTTT.

This clonotype was seen a few times. The gene calls are TRBV21-1 and TRBJ2-7; TRBD1 is the table's D call and was not checked against the DNA. TRBV21-1 is a pseudogene locus. The CDR3 has 13 residues. The CDR3 region has the DNA TGTGCCAGCTATAAAACAGGAGGCAACGAGCAGTACTTC. This translates into CASYKTGGNEQYF.

This clonotype was seen only a few times. The chain recombines TRBV10-3 with TRBJ2-1; 7 bases map to TRBD2. Trimming at V came to 4 bases and at J to 6 bases, leaving 6 bases not matched to a gene. From germline, CDR1 is ENHRY and CDR2 SYGVKD. The CDR3 totals 14 residues. The CDR3 bases are TGTGCCATCAGTGGAACTAGCGTGGCCAATGAGCAGTTCTTC. Its translation: CAISGTSVANEQFF.

The chain's CDR3 is CASSFGGHEQYF. CDR3 DNA sequence: TGTGCCAGCAGTTTTGGCGGACACGAGCAGTACTTC. The rearrangement joins TRBV28 to TRBJ2-7; D remains unclear. The ends were cut back, 3 bases at V and 5 bases at J, with 8 bases in the middle. Germline CDR1 reads MDHEN; CDR2 reads SYDVKM. The CDR3 runs 12 residues.

This clonotype was counted a few times. V usage is TRBV5-1 and J usage is TRBJ2-5; 7 nucleotides align to TRBD2. The CDR3 totals 15 residues. J was trimmed by 2 bases and V by 4 bases; bases with no gene match: 8. Germline V lookup: CDR1 SGHRS, CDR2 YFSETQ. DNA for the CDR3: TGCGCCAGCAGCGATCCGGGACTACAGCAAGAGACCCAGTACTTC. Residues: CASSDPGLQQETQYF.

The chain couples TRBV7-2 to TRBJ2-2, with D possibly being TRBD2 (5 bases). The V gene lost 3 bases and the J gene lost 5 bases, with 13 bases spanning the gap. The CDR3 runs 15 residues. CDR1 SGHTA and CDR2 FQGNSA come from the germline V gene. The CDR3, as DNA: TGTGCCAGCAGCTTCTCGGACTCTAGGACCGGGGAGCTGTTTTTT. Translation gives CASSFSDSRTGELFF.

This clonotype was counted only a few times. The chain couples TRBV19 to TRBJ1-2; a weak D match, TRBD1 (5 bases). The CDR3 spans 14 residues. V dropped 4 bases and J dropped 7 bases, with 16 bases sitting between them. CDR1 and CDR2 from the germline V gene are LNHDA and SQIVND (reference sequence). CDR3 residues: CASSTTGVVGGYTF. DNA of the CDR3: TGTGCCAGTAGTACCACAGGTGTCGTCGGTGGCTACACCTTC.

This clonotype has just a few counts. The genes are TRBV5-6 and TRBJ1-1; 7 bases align to TRBD1. Trimming removed 0 bases from V and 6 bases from J; junction bases left unmatched: 17. The V gene's germline CDR1 is SGHDT and CDR2 YYEEEE. This CDR3 has 18 residues. The CDR3, as DNA: TGTGCCAGCAGCTTGGAACCTTCGAAACAGGGGAAGACCTCTGAAGCTTTCTTT. Its protein product is CASSLEPSKQGKTSEAFF.

The rearrangement uses TRBV6-5 and TRBJ2-1; 8 nucleotides line up with TRBD2. This CDR3 region has 15 residues. Germline CDR1 MNHEY, CDR2 SVGAGI. V was clipped by 4 bases and J by 6 bases; unmatched bases: 8. The CDR3 DNA reads as TGTGCCAGCAGTTTAACTAGCGGACTCAGCAATGAGCAGTTCTTC. The encoded protein is CASSLTSGLSNEQFF.

V and J are TRBV10-1 and TRBJ2-3, with TRBD2 identical over 7 bases. The germline CDR1 and CDR2 sequences are WNHNN and SYGVQD (reference sequence). This CDR3 contains 16 residues. Trimming removed 4 bases from V and 3 bases from J; junction bases left unmatched: 10. CDR3 DNA sequence: TGCGCCAGCAGTGCCGGGACTAAACGTGGGACAGATACGCAGTATTTT. It specifies CASSAGTKRGTDTQYF.

This clonotype was found many times. This chain uses TRBV5-1 with TRBJ1-3, with TRBD1 identical over 7 bases. Germline loops: CDR1 SGHRS, CDR2 YFSETQ. V lost 5 bases, J lost 0 bases, and 2 bases stayed unmatched. The CDR3 is 14 amino acids. The CDR3 DNA is TGCGCCAGCAGATGGGACAGCTCTGGAAACACCATATATTTT. It yields the protein CASRWDSSGNTIYF.

This clonotype turned up a few times. The chain carries TRBV2 and TRBJ2-2; 11 bases match TRBD2. The ends lost 2 bases at V and 7 bases at J; junction bases unmatched: 6. The CDR3 consists of 16 residues. CDR1 and CDR2 (germline): SNHLY, FYNNEI. CDR3 nucleotide sequence: TGTGCCAGCAGTGAATTGGCTAGCGGGGGGAACGGGGAGCTGTTTTTT. Its protein is CASSELASGGNGELFF. Variable domain in full (rest from reference TRBV2 and TRBJ2-2): EPEVTQTPSHQVTQMGQEVILRCVPISNHLYFYWYRQILGQKVEFLVSFYNNEISEKSEIFDDQFSVERPDGSNFTLKIRSTKLEDSAMYFCASSELASGGNGELFFGEGSRLTVL.

Written as DNA, the CDR3 is TGTGCCAGCAGTTCCCCGACAGGGGTGAACACCGGGGAGCTGTTTTTT. Translating it yields CASSSPTGVNTGELFF. This chain links TRBV27 with TRBJ2-2; 8 bases map to TRBD1. V was pared by 4 bases and J by 1 base, with 5 bases of the junction left unmatched. The CDR3 consists of 16 residues. CDR1 is MNHEY, CDR2 SMNVEV, per germline (reference sequence).

The chain recombines TRBV9 with TRBJ2-7; TRBD1 agrees at 8 bases. The CDR3 runs to 15 residues. The J segment lost 4 bases and the V segment lost 4 bases, leaving 10 bases of the junction unmatched. Germline CDR1 reads SGDLS; CDR2 reads YYNGEE. CDR3 sequence: CASSSGAQGGYEQYF. The CDR3, as DNA: TGTGCCAGCAGCTCCGGGGCACAGGGGGGTTACGAGCAGTACTTC.

V is TRBV18 and J is TRBJ1-2; unclear D gene. The germline V gene has CDR1 KGHSH and CDR2 LQKENI. V dropped 3 bases and J dropped 8 bases, with 13 bases sitting between them. CDR3 size: 13 residues. CDR3 amino acids: CASSPDKGKGYTF. For the CDR3, the DNA is TGTGCCAGCTCACCCGACAAAGGGAAGGGCTACACCTTC. Variable domain in full (rest from reference TRBV18 and TRBJ1-2): NAGVMQNPRHLVRRRGQEARLRCSPMKGHSHVYWYRQLPEEGLKFMVYLQKENIIDESGMPKERFSAEFPKEGPSILRIQQVVRGDSAAYFCASSPDKGKGYTFGSGTRLTVV.

J is TRBJ2-3 and V is TRBV20-1; TRBD2 agrees at 13 bases. CDR1 is DFQATT and CDR2 is SNEGSKA in the germline V gene (reference sequence). With 3 bases clipped from V and 4 bases from J, the junction kept 4 bases outside the gene matches. This CDR3 has 15 residues. The CDR3 loop reads CSASGTSGKADTQYF. Written as DNA, the CDR3 is TGCAGTGCTAGCGGGACTAGCGGGAAGGCAGATACGCAGTATTTT.

The chain links TRBV27 to TRBJ2-1; TRBD2 matches at 8 bases. Germline CDR1 MNHEY, CDR2 SMNVEV (reference sequence). There are 14 residues in the CDR3. V lost 8 bases to trimming and J lost 8 bases; unmatched junction nucleotides: 11. CDR3 in DNA: TGTGCCAGCCACGAACGGACTAGCTTGGATGAGCAGTTCTTC. This encodes CASHERTSLDEQFF.

This clonotype was seen a handful of times. The chain couples TRBV24-1 to TRBJ2-3; TRBD2 matches at 8 bases. With 3 bases clipped from V and 6 bases from J, the junction kept 4 bases outside the gene matches. The CDR3 extends over 14 amino acids. In germline, CDR1 is KGHDR, CDR2 SFDVKD. CDR3 region: CATSDPTGGDTQYF. In DNA form, the CDR3 reads TGTGCCACCAGTGATCCGACGGGGGGGGATACGCAGTATTTT.

The V and J genes are TRBV7-2 and TRBJ2-1, with 12 bases aligning to TRBD2. The CDR3 extends over 15 amino acids. CDR1 is SGHTA, CDR2 FQGNSA, per germline. V lost 5 bases, J lost 9 bases, and 8 bases stayed unmatched. CDR3: CASSPRLAGVGEQFF. The DNA of the CDR3 is TGTGCCAGCAGCCCCAGACTAGCGGGAGTTGGTGAGCAGTTCTTC.

The CDR3, as DNA: TGTGCCAGCAGCCAAGCCGACAGGGGGCGCGTTCGCGAGCAGTACTTC. As protein: CASSQADRGRVREQYF. The rearrangement links TRBV3-1 to TRBJ2-7, with 10 bases lining up with TRBD1. Trimming took 1 base from V and 6 from J; bases not matched to a gene: 9. Germline values: CDR1 LGHDT, CDR2 YNNKEL (reference sequence). This CDR3 comprises 16 residues.

This clonotype showed up just a few times. The genes are TRBV6-5 and TRBJ2-5; D not resolved. The ends were cut back, 2 bases at V and 1 base at J, with 11 bases in the middle. CDR1 and CDR2 from the germline V gene are MNHEY and SVGAGI. This CDR3 region has 15 residues. CDR3 loop: CASSYLGMPQETQYF. The CDR3 nucleotides are TGTGCCAGCAGTTACCTTGGCATGCCCCAAGAGACCCAGTACTTC.

This clonotype has only a few counts. The gene calls are TRBV6-5 and TRBJ2-7; D may match TRBD1 or TRBD2 (6 bases each). Germline CDR1 is MNHEY and CDR2 is SVGAGI. Trimming shortened V by 0 bases and J by 6 bases, and 21 bases separated the two germline ends. The CDR3 totals 17 residues. For the CDR3, the DNA is TGTGCCAGCAGTTACTCGAATAGCGGCAGGGGAATACTCGAGCAGTACTTC. Protein sequence: CASSYSNSGRGILEQYF.

The chain carries TRBV12-3 or TRBV12-4 and TRBJ2-3, with 11 nucleotides matching TRBD2. The CDR3 loop spans 18 amino acids. J lost 2 bases, V lost 11 bases, and 18 bases had no gene match. CDR3 in amino acids: CAFSFLITSGSPTDTQYF. DNA of the CDR3: TGTGCCTTCAGTTTTTTGATTACTAGCGGGAGCCCCACAGATACGCAGTATTTT.

This clonotype has only a few counts. The chain combines TRBV6-2 or TRBV6-3 with TRBJ1-6, with TRBD1 identical over 8 bases. Germline lookup yields CDR1 MNHEY and CDR2 SVGEGT. Trimming removed 6 bases from V and 8 bases from J; junction bases left unmatched: 9. The CDR3 is 15 residues long. As DNA, the CDR3 is TGTGCCAGCAGCAAGACCGGACAGGGCTATTCACCCCTCCACTTT. This sequence encodes CASSKTGQGYSPLHF.